These 13 T cell receptor beta chains originate from one sample sequenced in a study of spatial heterogeneity in lung cancer. Regarding the study as a whole: Expanded intratumoral alpha and beta TCR counts tracked tumor mutation counts.

Time point meaning: sample taken at primary tumor resection. These receptors have no known antigen. TCRdb reanalysed the 5' RACE reads using MiXCR and keeps one entry per CDR3 protein. The data hold 20,000 to 25,000 distinct CDR3 sequences, with more than 2.5% observed a single time. Sequences were derived from lung tumor tissue, sampled at surgery. The receptor set was obtained from a male donor with early-stage non-small cell lung cancer.

This clonotype was recorded many times. The chain joins TRBV5-1 to TRBJ1-4; D call uncertain. V lost 4 bases, J lost 7 bases, and 11 bases lay in between. Germline lookup yields CDR1 SGHRS and CDR2 YFSETQ. This CDR3 is built from 13 residues. The chain's CDR3 is CASSPGYGEKLFF. The CDR3 DNA follows: TGCGCCAGCAGCCCGGGTTATGGTGAAAAACTGTTTTTT.

Many counts were recorded for this clonotype. This chain joins TRBV6-1 and TRBJ2-2; TRBD2 matches 9 bases. V was clipped by 7 bases and J by 2 bases; unmatched bases: 5. Germline lookup yields CDR1 MNHNS and CDR2 SASEGT. This CDR3 is 15 amino acids long. CDR3: CASKNLAGNTGELFF. In DNA form, the CDR3 reads TGTGCCAGCAAGAATCTAGCGGGAAACACCGGGGAGCTGTTTTTT.

Many counts were recorded for this clonotype. The chain uses TRBV5-8 and TRBJ2-7; D uncertain. Per germline, CDR1 SGHTS and CDR2 YDEGEE. The CDR3 length is 12 residues. V was clipped by 4 bases and J by 3 bases, with 8 bases between them. The CDR3, as DNA: TGTGCCAGCAGCCCGGATAGCTACGAGCAGTACTTC. Translated, it gives CASSPDSYEQYF.

The table lists this clonotype with many counts. CDR3 sequence: CASSVTGYYDEKLFF. DNA of the CDR3: TGTGCCAGCAGCGTTACAGGGTATTATGATGAAAAACTGTTTTTT. J is TRBJ1-4 and V is TRBV9; weak D call: TRBD1 (6 bases). This CDR3 has 15 residues. Germline V gene lookup returns CDR1 SGDLS and CDR2 YYNGEE. V was cut by 2 bases and J by 6 bases, with 14 bases left in between.

The gene calls are TRBV5-1 and TRBJ2-1, with 12 bases matching TRBD2. Germline trimming cut 1 base from V and 5 bases from J; bases unmatched to any gene: 4. This CDR3 spans 16 amino acids. Germline V gives CDR1 SGHRS, CDR2 YFSETQ. CDR3 protein: CASSLQTSGSNNEQFF. The CDR3 DNA is TGCGCCAGCAGCTTGCAGACTAGCGGGAGTAACAATGAGCAGTTCTTC.

This clonotype has ten or more counts. The chain joins TRBV4-2 to TRBJ2-4; no firm D call. Germline V gene sequence: CDR1 LGHNA, CDR2 YNFKEQ. The CDR3 totals 18 residues. V gave up 0 bases and J gave up 0 bases, with 15 bases separating them. CDR3 protein: CASSQDHVTFLAKNIQYF. In nucleotides, the CDR3 is TGTGCCAGCAGCCAAGATCATGTGACTTTCCTAGCCAAAAACATTCAGTACTTC.

This clonotype was counted many times. The chain carries TRBV11-2 and TRBJ2-1; D tentatively fits TRBD1 or TRBD2 (5 bases each). Germline CDR1 is SGHAT and CDR2 is FQNNGV. The CDR3 spans 13 residues. Trimming removed 1 base from V and 7 bases from J, with 8 bases in between. CDR3 in DNA: TGTGCCAGCAGCTTAGCGGGGCCAAATGAGCAGTTCTTC. Its protein product is CASSLAGPNEQFF.

This clonotype has at least ten counts. The rearrangement links TRBV20-1 to TRBJ2-3; perhaps TRBD1 as D (5 bases). Trimming stripped 4 bases from V and 6 bases from J, with 14 bases between. The CDR3 is 13 residues long. Germline-derived CDR1 and CDR2 are DFQATT and SNEGSKA (reference sequence). In nucleotides, the CDR3 is TGCAGTGCTATAGGGGTGGAAGGCGATACGCAGTATTTT. Protein: CSAIGVEGDTQYF.

This clonotype was detected ten times or more. The genes are TRBV5-5 and TRBJ2-5, with 15 bases fitting TRBD2. The CDR3 totals 17 residues. In germline, CDR1 is SGHKS, CDR2 YYEKEE (reference sequence). V shed 4 bases, J shed 3 bases, and the junction held 7 bases outside the gene matches. The DNA of the CDR3 is TGTGCCAGCAGCCGTGGACTAGCGGGAGGGAGAGAAGAGACCCAGTACTTC. This sequence encodes CASSRGLAGGREETQYF.

This clonotype was seen ten or more times. The gene calls are TRBV21-1 and TRBJ2-5; TRBD1 was called by the table and not checked on the DNA. TRBV21-1 is an annotated pseudogene. CDR3 length: 14 residues. The CDR3 nucleotides read TGTGCCAGCAGCAAGGTCCCAGGGTTGGAGACCCAGTACTTC. Amino acids: CASSKVPGLETQYF.

This clonotype was counted ten times or more. The chain couples TRBV25-1 to TRBJ2-7; TRBD1 is a possible D gene (6 bases). Trimming stripped 3 bases from V and 6 bases from J, with 15 bases between. CDR3 length: 14 residues. Germline V gene data show CDR1 as MGHDK and CDR2 as SYGVNS. This CDR3 is CASSDDQGPREQYF. CDR3 nucleotide sequence: TGTGCCAGCAGTGATGATCAGGGGCCACGCGAGCAGTACTTC.

This clonotype has a count of ten or more. This rearrangement joins TRBV29-1 to TRBJ2-5; unclear D gene. CDR1 is SQVTM and CDR2 is ANQGSEA in the germline V gene. The V gene lost 4 bases and the J gene lost 0 bases, with 6 bases spanning the gap. This CDR3 has 12 residues. As DNA, the CDR3 is TGCAGCGTTGTGGAAAACCAAGAGACCCAGTACTTC. This codes for CSVVENQETQYF.

This clonotype occurred many times. The chain is built from TRBV18 and TRBJ2-5; D unclear. The CDR3 runs 14 residues. Trimming left V 2 bases short and J 1 base short, with 8 bases between. CDR1 is KGHSH, CDR2 LQKENI, per germline. The CDR3 DNA sequence: TGTGCCAGCTCACCAAAGGGCCTCCAAGAGACCCAGTACTTC. It codes for CASSPKGLQETQYF. Combining the CDR3 with reference TRBV18 and TRBJ2-5 gives the whole variable domain NAGVMQNPRHLVRRRGQEARLRCSPMKGHSHVYWYRQLPEEGLKFMVYLQKENIIDESGMPKERFSAEFPKEGPSILRIQQVVRGDSAAYFCASSPKGLQETQYFGPGTRLLVL.